Following are 24 T cell receptor beta chains from one sample sequenced in a study of blood T cells in healthy people across ages. A second PCR of 7 to 11 cycles used a sample-barcoded 5' primer and a J-beta primer mix. One entry per CDR3 protein, called by TCRdb with MiXCR from the 5' RACE reads. The sample lists about 1,600,000 distinct CDR3 sequences; roughly 40% were seen once. The sample was blood. The receptor set was obtained from a woman younger than 35 in good health.

The rearrangement joins TRBV7-9 to TRBJ2-1, with a possible D match to TRBD2 (6 bases). Looked up from germline, CDR1 is SEHNR and CDR2 is FQNEAQ (reference sequence). The CDR3 is made up of 14 amino acids. Deletions cut 5 bases from V and 9 bases from J, with 17 bases between. CDR3 sequence: CASSPIWEDGEQFF. The CDR3 DNA reads as TGTGCCAGCAGCCCGATCTGGGAGGATGGTGAGCAGTTCTTC.

CDR3 in amino acids: CASSVFAGARTDTQYF. For the CDR3, the DNA is TGCGCCAGCAGTGTCTTCGCGGGAGCTCGCACAGATACGCAGTATTTT. The gene calls are TRBV10-2 and TRBJ2-3, with 7 bases identical to TRBD2. Trimming at V came to 4 bases and at J to 1 base, leaving 8 bases not matched to a gene. Germline V gene lookup returns CDR1 WSHSY and CDR2 SAAADI. This CDR3 is 16 amino acids long.

Many counts were recorded for this clonotype. The genes are TRBV29-1 and TRBJ1-4; no reliable D call. The CDR3 runs to 11 residues. Germline V CDR1 and CDR2: SQVTM, ANQGSEA. V lost 4 bases and J 8 bases, leaving 8 bases between the germline ends. In DNA, the CDR3 is TGCAGCGTTGGAGGTGGCGAAAAACTGTTTTTT. It yields the protein CSVGGGEKLFF.

This clonotype occurred a few times. This rearrangement joins TRBV10-3 to TRBJ1-5, with 7 positions matching TRBD1. CDR1 is ENHRY, CDR2 SYGVKD, per germline. Unmatched junction bases numbered 7, after V lost 6 bases and J lost 2 bases. This CDR3 has 15 residues. The CDR3 protein is CAIRPTGEGNQPQHF. The DNA of the CDR3 is TGTGCCATCAGGCCCACAGGGGAGGGCAATCAGCCCCAGCATTTT.

There are a few counts of this clonotype. V is TRBV6-1 and J is TRBJ1-1; D unclear. Germline V CDR1 and CDR2: MNHNS, SASEGT. V lost 5 bases and J lost 1, with 17 bases in between. The CDR3 totals 16 residues. The CDR3 loop reads CASSLLIGRQNTEAFF. For the CDR3, the DNA is TGTGCCAGCAGTCTTCTCATCGGACGGCAGAACACTGAAGCTTTCTTT.

The chain couples TRBV27 to TRBJ2-7; D is uncertain. V was clipped by 7 bases and J by 6 bases, with 19 bases between them. Looked up from germline, CDR1 is MNHEY and CDR2 is SMNVEV (reference sequence). The CDR3 spans 14 residues. CDR3 nucleotide sequence: TGTGCCAGCATTCAAAGTGGCTGGTCAGGCGAGCAGTACTTC. Amino acids: CASIQSGWSGEQYF.

This rearrangement joins TRBV20-1 to TRBJ2-1; TRBD2 matches 16 bases. Germline-derived CDR1 and CDR2 are DFQATT and SNEGSKA (reference sequence). V gave up 5 bases and J gave up 5 bases; unmatched junction bases: 3. The CDR3 is 15 amino acids. CDR3 residues: CSARGTSGRDNEQFF. The DNA for the CDR3 is TGCAGTGCTCGGGGGACTAGCGGGAGGGACAATGAGCAGTTCTTC.

The chain is built from TRBV6-4 and TRBJ1-1, with D perhaps matching TRBD1 (5 bases). Germline CDR1 is MRHNA and CDR2 is SNTAGT. V gave up 0 bases and J gave up 4 bases, with 12 bases separating them. The CDR3 is 15 amino acids. CDR3 residues: CASSDSREGLTEAFF. As DNA, the CDR3 is TGTGCCAGCAGTGACTCGAGGGAGGGGCTCACTGAAGCTTTCTTT.

This clonotype was seen a few times. The chain joins TRBV27 to TRBJ1-2; a possible D gene is TRBD1 (5 bases). V lost 2 bases and J 7 bases, leaving 11 bases between the germline ends. Germline V gene sequence: CDR1 MNHEY, CDR2 SMNVEV (reference sequence). The CDR3 covers 13 residues. The CDR3 here is CASSLVAGSGYTF. In DNA form, the CDR3 reads TGTGCCAGCAGTTTAGTGGCAGGGAGTGGCTACACCTTC.

This chain links TRBV6-6 with TRBJ1-1, with D maybe TRBD1 (6 bases). CDR3 length: 13 amino acids. The germline CDR1 and CDR2 sequences are MNHNY and SVGAGI (reference sequence). Trimming shortened V by 6 bases and J by 7 bases, and 15 bases separated the two germline ends. The CDR3 sequence is CASRNPAGVEAFF. The CDR3 coding sequence is TGTGCCAGCAGGAACCCGGCAGGGGTTGAAGCTTTCTTT.

This clonotype was found a few times. V is TRBV2 and J is TRBJ2-5; a possible D gene is TRBD1 (5 bases). Germline assignment: CDR1 SNHLY and CDR2 FYNNEI. This CDR3 has 13 amino acids. Trimming stripped 7 bases from V and 2 bases from J, with 11 bases between. CDR3 region: CASNKRGQETQYF. DNA for the CDR3: TGTGCCAGCAATAAAAGGGGACAAGAGACCCAGTACTTC.

The V and J genes are TRBV12-3 or TRBV12-4 and TRBJ1-2; TRBD1 might be the D (5 bases). The CDR3 runs 16 residues. Trimming stripped 5 bases from V and 2 bases from J, with 18 bases between. The CDR3 here is CASSKKWDGVNYGYTF. Here the CDR3 DNA reads TGTGCCAGCAGTAAAAAGTGGGACGGCGTGAACTATGGCTACACCTTC.

The J gene is TRBJ1-1, the V gene TRBV7-9; 8 bases fit TRBD1. In germline, CDR1 is SEHNR, CDR2 FQNEAQ (reference sequence). Trimming took 7 bases from V and 1 from J; bases not matched to a gene: 8. The CDR3 is 15 amino acids. This CDR3 reads CASTFKTGENTEAFF. CDR3 DNA sequence: TGTGCCAGCACCTTCAAGACAGGGGAGAACACTGAAGCTTTCTTT. Drawing the rest from reference TRBV7-9 and TRBJ1-1, the complete variable domain is DTGVSQNPRHKITKRGQNVTFRCDPISEHNRLYWYRQTLGQGPEFLTYFQNEAQLEKSRLLSDRFSAERPKGSFSTLEIQRTEQGDSAMYLCASTFKTGENTEAFFGQGTRLTVV.

This clonotype turned up a few times. The chain links TRBV2 to TRBJ2-1, with 13 bases matching TRBD2. There are 16 residues in the CDR3. After removal of 5 bases from V and 8 bases from J, the junction contained 9 bases not matched to a gene. Germline-derived CDR1 and CDR2 are SNHLY and FYNNEI. The CDR3 here is CASSSRLAGGFYEQFF. The DNA for the CDR3 is TGTGCCAGCAGTTCCCGACTAGCGGGAGGTTTTTATGAGCAGTTCTTC.

This clonotype was picked up one time. This chain connects TRBV7-9 to TRBJ2-6; no clear D. V lost 5 bases and J 4 bases, leaving 21 bases between the germline ends. This CDR3 contains 18 residues. Germline V gene lookup returns CDR1 SEHNR and CDR2 FQNEAQ (reference sequence). The CDR3 loop is CASSLEAGRRLGANVLTF. The CDR3, as DNA: TGTGCCAGCAGCCTTGAGGCAGGACGCCGTTTAGGGGCCAACGTCCTGACTTTC.

The rearrangement uses TRBV7-9 and TRBJ1-1, with D possibly matching TRBD1 (5 bases). CDR1 is SEHNR and CDR2 is FQNEAQ in the germline V gene (reference sequence). The length of the CDR3 is 15 residues. Trimming left V 4 bases short and J 4 bases short, with 16 bases between. As DNA, the CDR3 is TGTGCCAGCAGCTCCGTTGACAGCGGATCCACTGAAGCTTTCTTT. Translation: CASSSVDSGSTEAFF.

V usage is TRBV12-3 or TRBV12-4 and J usage is TRBJ2-7; the match to TRBD1 covers 9 bases. This CDR3 spans 16 amino acids. After removal of 3 bases from V and 0 bases from J, the junction contained 6 bases not matched to a gene. CDR3 protein: CASSFGTGLSSYEQYF. In nucleotides, the CDR3 is TGTGCCAGCAGTTTTGGGACAGGGCTATCCTCCTACGAGCAGTACTTC.

A few counts support this clonotype. The genes are TRBV9 and TRBJ2-3, with 9 bases lining up with TRBD2. The V and J ends lost 0 bases and 3 bases, in that order; junction bases with no gene match: 11. Germline CDR1 and CDR2: SGDLS and YYNGEE. This CDR3 has 18 amino acids. CDR3 in amino acids: CASSVDLRLAEDTDTQYF. As DNA, the CDR3 is TGTGCCAGCAGCGTAGATCTTAGACTAGCGGAGGATACAGATACGCAGTATTTT.

This clonotype was counted between two and nine times. The chain carries TRBV12-3 or TRBV12-4 and TRBJ2-7, with 7 bases aligning to TRBD2. The CDR3 runs to 12 residues. Trimming removed 5 bases from V and 5 bases from J; junction bases left unmatched: 3. CDR3 protein: CASSPGRNEQYF. The DNA of the CDR3 is TGTGCCAGCAGTCCCGGGAGGAACGAGCAGTACTTC.

There are a few counts of this clonotype. V is TRBV5-1 and J is TRBJ2-5; TRBD2 matches 13 bases. This CDR3 contains 16 residues. Per the germline V gene, CDR1 is SGHRS and CDR2 is YFSETQ. V lost 0 bases to trimming and J lost 5 bases; unmatched junction nucleotides: 4. The CDR3 here is CASSLVGTSGTETQYF. The CDR3 bases are TGCGCCAGCAGCTTGGTTGGGACTAGCGGGACGGAGACCCAGTACTTC.

The chain combines TRBV11-3 with TRBJ1-1, with D maybe TRBD1 (5 bases). The ends were cut back, 1 base at V and 4 bases at J, with 13 bases in the middle. Per the germline V gene, CDR1 is SGHNT and CDR2 is YENEEA. There are 15 residues in the CDR3. CDR3 nucleotides: TGTGCCAGCAGCTTAGGGCAGCGCGGGGGCACTGAAGCTTTCTTT. Amino acids: CASSLGQRGGTEAFF.

The sample holds many counts of this clonotype. Germline and junction disagree at one end, which may indicate a read error. CDR3 in DNA: TGCGCCAGCAGCTCGGGACAGAACTACGAGCAGTACTTC. Protein product: CASSSGQNYEQYF. V is TRBV12-3 or TRBV12-4 and J is TRBJ2-7, with TRBD1 matching 7 bases. The CDR3 is 13 residues long.

The chain carries TRBV7-9 and TRBJ2-1; 9 nucleotides match TRBD1. CDR1 SEHNR and CDR2 FQNEAQ come from the germline V gene (reference sequence). V lost 4 bases, J lost 7 bases, and 8 bases stayed unmatched. The length of the CDR3 is 15 residues. The CDR3 loop is CASSSTGDRVNEQFF. The CDR3 coding sequence is TGTGCCAGCAGCTCGACTGGGGACAGGGTGAATGAGCAGTTCTTC. The whole variable domain, filled in from reference TRBV7-9 and TRBJ2-1, reads DTGVSQNPRHKITKRGQNVTFRCDPISEHNRLYWYRQTLGQGPEFLTYFQNEAQLEKSRLLSDRFSAERPKGSFSTLEIQRTEQGDSAMYLCASSSTGDRVNEQFFGPGTRLTVL.

The rearrangement links TRBV18 to TRBJ2-4; TRBD2 matches 8 bases. The end of the DNA aligns better with TRBJ2-7, so the J call may be wrong. Germline CDR1 is KGHSH and CDR2 is LQKENI. The CDR3 extends over 13 amino acids. The CDR3 protein is CASSPGLVNEQYF. CDR3 nucleotides: TGTGCCAGCTCACCGGGACTAGTCAACGAGCAGTACTTC.